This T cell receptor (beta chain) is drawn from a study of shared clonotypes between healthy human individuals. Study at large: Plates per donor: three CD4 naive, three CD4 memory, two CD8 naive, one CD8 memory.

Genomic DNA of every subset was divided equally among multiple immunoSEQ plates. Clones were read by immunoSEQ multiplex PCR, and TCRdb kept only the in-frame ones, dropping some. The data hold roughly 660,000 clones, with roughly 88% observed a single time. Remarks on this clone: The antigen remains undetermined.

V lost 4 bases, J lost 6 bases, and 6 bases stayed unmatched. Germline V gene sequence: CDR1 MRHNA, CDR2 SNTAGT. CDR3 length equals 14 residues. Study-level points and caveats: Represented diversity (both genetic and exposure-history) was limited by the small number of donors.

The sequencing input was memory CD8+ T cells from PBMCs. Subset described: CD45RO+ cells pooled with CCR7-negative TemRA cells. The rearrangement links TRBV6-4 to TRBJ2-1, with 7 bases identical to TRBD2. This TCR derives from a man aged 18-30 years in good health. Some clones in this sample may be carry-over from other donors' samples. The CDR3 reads CASSGLAGANEQFF. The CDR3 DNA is TGTGCCAGCAGTGGTCTGGCGGGAGCCAATGAGCAGTTCTTC.